A single sample is the source of the 19 T cell receptor beta chains below, sequenced in a study of T cells in Graves' hyperthyroidism and ophthalmopathy. Researchers took RNA transcripts and amplified the TCR beta CDR3 regions from them. In the first-round RT-PCR of the TCR CDR3, the HTBI primer set was used. MiXCR, applied by TCRdb to the multiplex PCR reads, yields one record per CDR3 protein. The sample lists about 350,000 distinct CDR3 sequences, around 13% seen once, with approximately 25% in the top ten. Input material: blood. These receptors were obtained from a woman in her twenties or thirties with Graves' hyperthyroidism.

This clonotype was observed at least ten times. This CDR3 reads CASSSSLMGSSVEQYF. CDR3 sequence (DNA): TGTGCCAGCAGCTCCTCACTGATGGGGAGTTCCGTCGAGCAGTACTTC. This chain links TRBV7-2 with TRBJ2-7; D may be TRBD2 (5 bases). The ends were cut back, 4 bases at V and 6 bases at J, with 22 bases in the middle. CDR3 length: 16 amino acids. CDR1 and CDR2 from the germline V gene are SGHTA and FQGNSA.

This clonotype turned up a few times. This chain uses TRBV5-1 with TRBJ1-1, with D possibly matching TRBD1 (6 bases). Germline V gives CDR1 SGHRS, CDR2 YFSETQ. There are 14 residues in the CDR3. V was clipped by 0 bases and J by 6 bases, with 12 bases between them. The CDR3 sequence is CASSLDGGGAEAFF. CDR3 in DNA: TGCGCCAGCAGCTTGGACGGAGGGGGAGCTGAAGCTTTCTTT. Based on the CDR3 plus reference TRBV5-1 and TRBJ1-1, the full variable domain is KAGVTQTPRYLIKTRGQQVTLSCSPISGHRSVSWYQQTPGQGLQFLFEYFSETQRNKGNFPGRFSGRQFSNSRSEMNVSTLELGDSALYLCASSLDGGGAEAFFGQGTRLTVV.

This clonotype was recorded at least ten times. The CDR3 sequence: CATSELLAGGDNEQFF. The CDR3 DNA sequence: TGTGCCACCAGTGAACTACTAGCGGGAGGCGACAATGAGCAGTTCTTC. The chain is built from TRBV24-1 and TRBJ2-1; 12 positions agree with TRBD2. This CDR3 has 16 amino acids. V shed 4 bases, J shed 5 bases, and the junction held 5 bases outside the gene matches. CDR1 and CDR2 from the germline V gene are KGHDR and SFDVKD.

This clonotype has just a few counts. This chain links TRBV27 with TRBJ2-5; D uncertain. With 4 bases removed from V and 5 bases from J, the gap between germline ends came to 11 bases. The CDR3 covers 13 residues. CDR1 MNHEY and CDR2 SMNVEV come from the germline V gene (reference sequence). The CDR3 loop reads CASSWTPRETQYF. CDR3 DNA: TGTGCCAGCAGTTGGACCCCACGCGAGACCCAGTACTTC.

This clonotype was seen many times. The rearrangement joins TRBV6-1 to TRBJ2-3, with 7 bases matching TRBD2. CDR3 length equals 16 residues. The trim removed 5 bases at V and 7 bases at J, leaving 15 bases unmatched. The V gene's germline CDR1 is MNHNS and CDR2 SASEGT. CDR3 nucleotides: TGTGCCAGCAGTCTAAGGCGGGAGATTCCACAGAATACGCAGTATTTT. Translated: CASSLRREIPQNTQYF.

This clonotype was seen many times. The chain has TRBV12-3 or TRBV12-4 and TRBJ1-1; D call uncertain. There are 14 residues in the CDR3. The V gene lost 7 bases and the J gene lost 0 bases, with 12 bases spanning the gap. CDR3 sequence (DNA): TGTGCCAGCACTACGAGGGTTGTGAACACTGAAGCTTTCTTT. Its protein product is CASTTRVVNTEAFF.

Many counts were recorded for this clonotype. This sequence joins TRBV9 and TRBJ1-2; D is perhaps TRBD1 (6 bases). The CDR3 totals 12 residues. Trimming pared 0 bases from V and 9 bases from J, leaving 9 bases between. CDR1 and CDR2 from the germline V gene are SGDLS and YYNGEE. The CDR3 bases are TGTGCCAGCAGCGTAGCTCAGGGGAGCTACACCTTC. Its protein product is CASSVAQGSYTF.

This clonotype was recorded only once. A much larger clone differs from this one at a single base, so this may be a read error. The chain couples TRBV25-1 to TRBJ2-1; D is perhaps TRBD1 or TRBD2 (7 bases each). Per germline, CDR1 MGHDK and CDR2 SYGVNS. The CDR3 runs 13 residues. V was trimmed by 11 bases and J by 7 bases, leaving 18 bases between them. CDR3 in DNA: TGTGCCGGCGTCAGGGGGGGCCTAAATGAGCAGTTCTTC. This sequence encodes CAGVRGGLNEQFF. Using reference TRBV25-1 and TRBJ2-1 for the parts outside the CDR3, the full variable domain is EADIYQTPRYLVIGTGKKITLECSQTMGHDKMYWYQQDPGMELHLIHYSYGVNSTEKGDLSSESTVSRIRTEHFPLTLESARPSHTSQYLCAGVRGGLNEQFFGPGTRLTVL.

This clonotype was recorded a few times. The chain uses TRBV29-1 and TRBJ1-1; perhaps TRBD1 as D (5 bases). Trimming left V 7 bases short and J 1 base short, with 13 bases between. Looked up from germline, CDR1 is SQVTM and CDR2 is ANQGSEA. The CDR3 extends over 13 amino acids. This CDR3 reads CSASQEQNTEAFF. In DNA, the CDR3 is TGCAGCGCTTCACAGGAACAGAACACTGAAGCTTTCTTT.

This clonotype appeared many times. The chain employs TRBV2 and TRBJ2-1, with D perhaps matching TRBD2 (6 bases). The CDR3 contains 16 residues. V lost 5 bases to trimming and J lost 7 bases, with 21 bases between them. CDR1 SNHLY and CDR2 FYNNEI come from the germline V gene. CDR3 nucleotide sequence: TGTGCCAGCAGTACCCCTCGCGGGGCAAATTGGAATGAGCAGTTCTTC. Translating gives CASSTPRGANWNEQFF.

Many counts were recorded for this clonotype. The V call is TRBV9, the J call TRBJ2-7, with 8 bases that match TRBD2. V lost 4 bases, J lost 6 bases, and 6 bases stayed unmatched. The CDR3 length is 13 residues. CDR1 and CDR2 (germline): SGDLS, YYNGEE. This CDR3 is CASSMLLAGEQYF. CDR3 nucleotide sequence: TGTGCCAGCAGCATGCTTCTAGCGGGCGAGCAGTACTTC.

In its sample, this clonotype was seen a few times. The chain carries TRBV28 and TRBJ2-5; 9 bases match TRBD1. The CDR3 is 13 amino acids. Trimming removed 4 bases from V and 4 bases from J; junction bases left unmatched: 1. The germline V gene has CDR1 MDHEN and CDR2 SYDVKM. CDR3 amino acids: CASSWTGVETQYF. CDR3 DNA: TGTGCCAGCAGTTGGACAGGGGTAGAGACCCAGTACTTC. Based on the CDR3 plus reference TRBV28 and TRBJ2-5, the full variable domain is DVKVTQSSRYLVKRTGEKVFLECVQDMDHENMFWYRQDPGLGLRLIYFSYDVKMKEKGDIPEGYSVSREKKERFSLILESASTNQTSMYLCASSWTGVETQYFGPGTRLLVL.

V usage is TRBV9 and J usage is TRBJ2-5, with D possibly TRBD2 on 5 matching bases. Trimming cost V 4 bases and J 5 bases, with 15 bases left between them. The CDR3 is 14 residues long. CDR1 and CDR2 from the germline V gene are SGDLS and YYNGEE. The DNA of the CDR3 is TGTGCCAGCAGCCCGGTTCTGGCGGGTGAGACCCAGTACTTC. Protein: CASSPVLAGETQYF.

The sample holds many counts of this clonotype. The gene calls are TRBV28 and TRBJ2-3; weak D call: TRBD2 (6 bases). The CDR3 sequence is 15 residues long. CDR1 and CDR2 (germline): MDHEN, SYDVKM. The ends were cut back, 11 bases at V and 1 base at J, with 19 bases in the middle. CDR3 protein: CAGAGGEGGTDTQYF. In DNA, the CDR3 is TGTGCCGGGGCAGGAGGGGAAGGAGGCACAGATACGCAGTATTTT.

The table lists this clonotype with many counts. This chain links TRBV18 with TRBJ2-3; D uncertain. V lost 8 bases and J lost 1, with 10 bases in between. This CDR3 has 13 residues. Per germline, CDR1 KGHSH and CDR2 LQKENI. CDR3: CASSPPGTDTQYF. The DNA for the CDR3 is TGTGCCAGCAGCCCCCCCGGCACAGATACGCAGTATTTT.

Written as DNA, the CDR3 is TGTGCCAGCAGAGGGACTCCCCTTCTTAGTCCAGATACGCAGTATTTT. The encoded protein is CASRGTPLLSPDTQYF. The chain employs TRBV6-1 and TRBJ2-3; TRBD2 might be the D (6 bases). The CDR3 runs 16 residues. Germline-derived CDR1 and CDR2 are MNHNS and SASEGT. The V end lost 6 bases, the J end lost 4 bases, and 20 bases lay between the germline ends.

This clonotype was seen ten or more times. V usage is TRBV7-3 and J usage is TRBJ2-1, with 9 bases identical to TRBD2. Germline lookup yields CDR1 SGHTA and CDR2 FQGTGA. The CDR3 is 14 amino acids. V trimming: 4 bases; J trimming: 9 bases; junction bases outside the gene matches: 7. The CDR3 protein is CASSSTGTSLEQFF. DNA of the CDR3: TGTGCCAGCAGCTCTACCGGGACTAGCCTTGAGCAGTTCTTC.

This rearrangement joins TRBV24-1 to TRBJ1-1, with TRBD1 identical over 10 bases. This CDR3 is 14 amino acids long. From germline, CDR1 is KGHDR and CDR2 SFDVKD. The ends lost 7 bases at V and 6 bases at J; junction bases unmatched: 7. As DNA, the CDR3 is TGTGCCACCAGACAGACAGGGGGCTTGGCTGAAGCTTTCTTT. Its translation is CATRQTGGLAEAFF.

The chain carries TRBV19 and TRBJ1-5; possibly TRBD1 for D (5 bases). Between the trimmed V and J ends, which lost 4 bases and 4 bases, there was a span of 11 bases. Germline CDR1 and CDR2: LNHDA and SQIVND (reference sequence). The CDR3 runs 14 residues. The CDR3 DNA follows: TGTGCCAGTAGTACTCGGGGCCTAAATCAGCCCCAGCATTTT. It codes for CASSTRGLNQPQHF.